This T cell receptor beta chain was recovered during a study of technical replicates of blood from a few donors. Generated by immunoSEQ multiplex PCR, the TCRdb table keeps only in-frame clones and is missing some. The table records approximately 70,000 clones, 92% of them present only once. Germline CDR1 reads LNHNV; CDR2 reads YYDKDF (reference sequence). The CDR3 loop spans 16 amino acids. The germline V and J ends were trimmed by 2 bases and 2 bases, with 15 bases remaining between them. Sequencing was carried out using T cells isolated from PBMCs. The TCR was taken from a human donor in good health. The chain has TRBV15 and TRBJ2-5, with D perhaps TRBD2 (6 bases). The CDR3 region is CATSRLLEGPQETQYF. As DNA, the CDR3 is TGTGCCACCAGCAGACTCCTGGAGGGCCCACAAGAGACCCAGTACTTC.